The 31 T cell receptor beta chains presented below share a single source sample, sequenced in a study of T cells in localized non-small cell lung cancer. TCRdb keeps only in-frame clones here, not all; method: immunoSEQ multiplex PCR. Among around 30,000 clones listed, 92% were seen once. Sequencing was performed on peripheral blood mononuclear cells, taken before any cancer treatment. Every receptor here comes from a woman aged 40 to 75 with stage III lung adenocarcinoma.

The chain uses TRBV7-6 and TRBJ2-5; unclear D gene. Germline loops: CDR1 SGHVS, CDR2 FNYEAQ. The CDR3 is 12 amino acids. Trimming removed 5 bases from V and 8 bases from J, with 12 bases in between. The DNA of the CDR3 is TGTGCCAGCAGCCCCGGACCGGCAACCCAGTACTTC. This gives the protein CASSPGPATQYF.

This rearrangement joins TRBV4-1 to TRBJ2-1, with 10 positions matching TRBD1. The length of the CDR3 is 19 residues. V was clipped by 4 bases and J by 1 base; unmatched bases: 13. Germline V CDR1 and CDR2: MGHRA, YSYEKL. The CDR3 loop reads CASSRGQGVLGSSYNEQFF. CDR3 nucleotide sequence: TGCGCCAGCAGCCGAGGACAGGGGGTACTTGGGAGTTCCTACAATGAGCAGTTCTTC.

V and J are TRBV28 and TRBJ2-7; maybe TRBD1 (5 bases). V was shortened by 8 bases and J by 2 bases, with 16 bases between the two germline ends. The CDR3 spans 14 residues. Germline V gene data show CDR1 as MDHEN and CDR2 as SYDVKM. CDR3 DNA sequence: TGTGCCAGCGTCAGGACAAACGGGCCCTACGAGCAGTACTTC. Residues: CASVRTNGPYEQYF. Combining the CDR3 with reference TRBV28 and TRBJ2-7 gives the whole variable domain DVKVTQSSRYLVKRTGEKVFLECVQDMDHENMFWYRQDPGLGLRLIYFSYDVKMKEKGDIPEGYSVSREKKERFSLILESASTNQTSMYLCASVRTNGPYEQYFGPGTRLTVT.

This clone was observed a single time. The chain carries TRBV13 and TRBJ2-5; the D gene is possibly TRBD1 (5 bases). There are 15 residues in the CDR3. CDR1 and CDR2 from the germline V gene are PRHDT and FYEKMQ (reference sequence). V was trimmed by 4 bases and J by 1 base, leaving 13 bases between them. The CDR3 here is CASSSLQDIQETQYF. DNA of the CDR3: TGTGCCAGCAGCTCGCTACAGGACATCCAAGAGACCCAGTACTTC.

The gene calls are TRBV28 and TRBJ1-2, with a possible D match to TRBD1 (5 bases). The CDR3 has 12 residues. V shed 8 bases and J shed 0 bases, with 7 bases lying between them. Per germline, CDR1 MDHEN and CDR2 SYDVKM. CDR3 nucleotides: TGTGCCAGCGGGGGGGCTAACTATGGCTACACCTTC. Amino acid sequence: CASGGANYGYTF.

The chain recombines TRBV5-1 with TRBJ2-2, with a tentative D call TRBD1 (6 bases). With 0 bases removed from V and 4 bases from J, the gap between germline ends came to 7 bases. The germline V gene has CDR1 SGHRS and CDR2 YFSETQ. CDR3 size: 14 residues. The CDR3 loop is CASSLEGGTGELFF. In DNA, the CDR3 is TGCGCCAGCAGCTTGGAAGGGGGCACCGGGGAGCTGTTTTTT.

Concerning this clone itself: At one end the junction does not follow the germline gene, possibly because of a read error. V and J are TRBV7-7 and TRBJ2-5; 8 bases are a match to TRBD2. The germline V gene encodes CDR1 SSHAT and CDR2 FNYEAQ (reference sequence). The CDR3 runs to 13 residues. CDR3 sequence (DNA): TGTGCTAGCAGTTTTAGCGGGGAAGAGACCCAGTACTTC. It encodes CASSFSGEETQYF.

CDR3 loop: CAWSSPERTGELFF. The CDR3 DNA follows: TGTGCCTGGAGTAGTCCGGAGAGAACCGGGGAGCTGTTTTTT. The chain recombines TRBV30 with TRBJ2-2, with unresolved D. The CDR3 totals 14 residues. Germline CDR1 is GTSNPN and CDR2 is SVGIG (reference sequence). V shed 2 bases and J shed 5 bases, with 12 bases lying between them.

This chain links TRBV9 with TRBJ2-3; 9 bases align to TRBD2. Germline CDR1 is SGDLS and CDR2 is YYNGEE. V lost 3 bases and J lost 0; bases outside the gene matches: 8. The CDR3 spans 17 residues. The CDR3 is CASSARGGAESTDTQYF. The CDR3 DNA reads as TGTGCCAGCAGCGCCCGCGGGGGGGCAGAAAGCACAGATACGCAGTATTTT.

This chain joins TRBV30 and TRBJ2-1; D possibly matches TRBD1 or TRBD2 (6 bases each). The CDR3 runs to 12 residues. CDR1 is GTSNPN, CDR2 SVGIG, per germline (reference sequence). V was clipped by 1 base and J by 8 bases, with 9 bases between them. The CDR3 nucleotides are TGTGCCTGGAGTGAGAGGGGGGATGAGCAGTTCTTC. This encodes CAWSERGDEQFF.

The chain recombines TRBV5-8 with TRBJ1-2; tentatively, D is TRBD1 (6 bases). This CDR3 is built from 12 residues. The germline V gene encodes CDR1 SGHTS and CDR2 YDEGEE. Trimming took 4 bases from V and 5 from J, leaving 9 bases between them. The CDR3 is CASSRGVYGYTF. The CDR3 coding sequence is TGTGCCAGCAGCAGGGGGGTGTATGGCTACACCTTC.

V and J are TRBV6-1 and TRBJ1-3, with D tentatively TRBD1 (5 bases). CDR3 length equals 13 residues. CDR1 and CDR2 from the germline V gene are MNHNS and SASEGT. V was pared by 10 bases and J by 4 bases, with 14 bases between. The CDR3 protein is CATSGPPGNTIYF. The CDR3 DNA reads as TGTGCCACATCAGGGCCGCCGGGAAACACCATATATTTT.

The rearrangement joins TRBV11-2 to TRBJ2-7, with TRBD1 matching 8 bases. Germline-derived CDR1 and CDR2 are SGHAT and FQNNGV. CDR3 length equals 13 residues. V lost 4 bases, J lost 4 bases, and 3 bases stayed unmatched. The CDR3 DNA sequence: TGTGCCAGCAGCTCGGACAGGGCTTACGAGCAGTACTTC. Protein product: CASSSDRAYEQYF.

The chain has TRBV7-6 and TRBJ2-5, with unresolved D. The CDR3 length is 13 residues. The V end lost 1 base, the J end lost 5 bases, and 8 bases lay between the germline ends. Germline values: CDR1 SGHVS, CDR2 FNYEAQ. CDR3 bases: TGTGCCAGCAGCTTAGTCCTAGGGGAGACCCAGTACTTC. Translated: CASSLVLGETQYF.

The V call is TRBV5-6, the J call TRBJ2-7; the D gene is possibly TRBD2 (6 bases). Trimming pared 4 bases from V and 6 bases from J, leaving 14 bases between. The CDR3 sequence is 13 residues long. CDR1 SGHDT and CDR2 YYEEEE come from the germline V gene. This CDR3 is CASSPGTPREQYF. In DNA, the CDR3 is TGTGCCAGCAGCCCCGGGACTCCCCGCGAGCAGTACTTC.

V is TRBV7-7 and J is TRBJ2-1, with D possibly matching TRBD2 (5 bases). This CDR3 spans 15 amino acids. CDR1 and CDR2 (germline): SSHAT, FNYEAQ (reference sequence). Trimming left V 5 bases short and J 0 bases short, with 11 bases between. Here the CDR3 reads CASSPGLSSYNEQFF. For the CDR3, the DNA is TGTGCCAGCAGCCCAGGACTGAGCTCCTACAATGAGCAGTTCTTC.

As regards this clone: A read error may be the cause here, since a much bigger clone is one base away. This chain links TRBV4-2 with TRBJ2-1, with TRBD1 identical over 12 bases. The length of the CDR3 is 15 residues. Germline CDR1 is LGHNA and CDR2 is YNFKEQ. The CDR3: CASSQGTGGADERFF. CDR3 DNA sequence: TGTGCCAGCAGCCAGGGGACAGGGGGCGCAGATGAGCGGTTCTTC.

CDR3 in amino acids: CASIRTGNTEAFF. The CDR3 region has the DNA TGTGCCAGCATCCGGACAGGGAACACTGAAGCTTTCTTT. The chain carries TRBV11-1 and TRBJ1-1; 7 nucleotides line up with TRBD1. The J segment lost 1 base and the V segment lost 7 bases, leaving 3 bases of the junction unmatched. The CDR3 totals 13 residues. Per the germline V gene, CDR1 is SGHAT and CDR2 is FQDESV (reference sequence).

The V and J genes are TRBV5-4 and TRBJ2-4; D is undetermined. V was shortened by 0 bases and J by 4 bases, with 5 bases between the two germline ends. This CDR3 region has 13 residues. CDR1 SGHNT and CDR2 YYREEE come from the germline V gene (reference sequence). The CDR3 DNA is TGTGCCAGCAGCTTGGCACAGAAAAACATTCAGTACTTC. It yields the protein CASSLAQKNIQYF.

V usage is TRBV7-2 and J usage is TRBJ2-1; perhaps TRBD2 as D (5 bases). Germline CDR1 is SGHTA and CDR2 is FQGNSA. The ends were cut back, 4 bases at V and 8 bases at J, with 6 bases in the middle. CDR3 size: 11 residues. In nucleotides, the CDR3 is TGTGCCAGCAGCTGGAGGTATGAGCAGTTCTTC. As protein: CASSWRYEQFF. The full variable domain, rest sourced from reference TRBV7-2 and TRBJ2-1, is GAGVSQSPSNKVTEKGKDVELRCDPISGHTALYWYRQSLGQGLEFLIYFQGNSAPDKSGLPSDRFSAERTGGSVSTLTIQRTQQEDSAVYLCASSWRYEQFFGPGTRLTVL.

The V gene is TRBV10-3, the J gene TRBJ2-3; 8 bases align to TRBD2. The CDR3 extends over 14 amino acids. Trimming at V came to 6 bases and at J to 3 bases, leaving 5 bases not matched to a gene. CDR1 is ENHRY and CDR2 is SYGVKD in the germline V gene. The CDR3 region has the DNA TGTGCCATCAGGGACGGGAGGGCTACAGATACGCAGTATTTT. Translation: CAIRDGRATDTQYF.

CDR3 sequence: CASSPPLRERNTGELFF. Here the CDR3 DNA reads TGTGCCAGCAGCCCCCCTTTGCGGGAGAGGAACACCGGGGAGCTGTTTTTT. The chain carries TRBV7-8 and TRBJ2-2; 7 bases align to TRBD2. The CDR3 is 17 residues long. V was pared by 5 bases and J by 1 base, with 10 bases of the junction left unmatched. CDR1 SGHVS and CDR2 FQNEAQ come from the germline V gene.

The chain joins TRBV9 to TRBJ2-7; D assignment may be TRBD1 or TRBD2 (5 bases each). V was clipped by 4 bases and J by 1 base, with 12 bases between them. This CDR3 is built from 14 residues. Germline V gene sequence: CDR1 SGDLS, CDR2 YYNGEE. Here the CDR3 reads CASSPLGASYEQYF. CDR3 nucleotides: TGTGCCAGCAGCCCTCTCGGGGCTTCCTACGAGCAGTACTTC. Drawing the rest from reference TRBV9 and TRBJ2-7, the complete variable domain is DSGVTQTPKHLITATGQRVTLRCSPRSGDLSVYWYQQSLDQGLQFLIQYYNGEERAKGNILERFSAQQFPDLHSELNLSSLELGDSALYFCASSPLGASYEQYFGPGTRLTVT.

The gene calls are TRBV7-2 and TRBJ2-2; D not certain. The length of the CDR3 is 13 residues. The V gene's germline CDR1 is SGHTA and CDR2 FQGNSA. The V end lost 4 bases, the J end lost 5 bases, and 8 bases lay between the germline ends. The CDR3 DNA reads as TGTGCCAGCAGCTGGAAAAGGACCGGGGAGCTGTTTTTT. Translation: CASSWKRTGELFF.

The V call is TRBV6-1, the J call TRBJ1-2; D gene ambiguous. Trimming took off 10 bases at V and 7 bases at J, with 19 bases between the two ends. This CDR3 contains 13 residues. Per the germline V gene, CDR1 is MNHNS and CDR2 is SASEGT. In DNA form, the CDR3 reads TGTGCCACCAATCCTAATGGCCTGGGTGGCTACACCTTC. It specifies CATNPNGLGGYTF.

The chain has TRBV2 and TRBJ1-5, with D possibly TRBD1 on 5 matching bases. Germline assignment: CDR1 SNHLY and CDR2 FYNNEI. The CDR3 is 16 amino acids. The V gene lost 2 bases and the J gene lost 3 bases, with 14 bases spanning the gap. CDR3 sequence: CASSERGTGNNQPQHF. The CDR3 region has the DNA TGTGCCAGCAGTGAAAGGGGAACGGGGAACAATCAGCCCCAGCATTTT.

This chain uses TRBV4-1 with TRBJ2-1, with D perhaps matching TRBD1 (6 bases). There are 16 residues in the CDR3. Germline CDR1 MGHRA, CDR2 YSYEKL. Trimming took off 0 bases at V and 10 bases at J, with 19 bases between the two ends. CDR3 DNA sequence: TGCGCCAGCAGCCAAGACCCCGGGACACGAGACCTAGAGCAGTTCTTC. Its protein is CASSQDPGTRDLEQFF.

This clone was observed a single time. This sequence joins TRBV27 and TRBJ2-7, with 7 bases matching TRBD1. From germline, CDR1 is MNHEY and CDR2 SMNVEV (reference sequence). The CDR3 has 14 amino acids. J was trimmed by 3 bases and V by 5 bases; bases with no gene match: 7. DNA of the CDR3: TGTGCCAGCAGTGCAAAACAGGGGAACTACGAGCAGTACTTC. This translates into CASSAKQGNYEQYF.

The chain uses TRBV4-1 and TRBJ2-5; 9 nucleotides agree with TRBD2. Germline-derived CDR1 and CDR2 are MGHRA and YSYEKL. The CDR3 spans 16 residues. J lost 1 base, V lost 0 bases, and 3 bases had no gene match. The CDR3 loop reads CASSQEAGGSQETQYF. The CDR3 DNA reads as TGCGCCAGCAGCCAAGAGGCGGGGGGGTCCCAAGAGACCCAGTACTTC.

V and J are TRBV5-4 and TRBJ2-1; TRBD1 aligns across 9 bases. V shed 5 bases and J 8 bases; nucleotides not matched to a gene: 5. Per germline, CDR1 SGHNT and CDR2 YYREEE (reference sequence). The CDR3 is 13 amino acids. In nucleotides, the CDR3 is TGTGCCAGCAGTCCCCGACAGGGGGATGAGCAGTTCTTC. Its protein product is CASSPRQGDEQFF.

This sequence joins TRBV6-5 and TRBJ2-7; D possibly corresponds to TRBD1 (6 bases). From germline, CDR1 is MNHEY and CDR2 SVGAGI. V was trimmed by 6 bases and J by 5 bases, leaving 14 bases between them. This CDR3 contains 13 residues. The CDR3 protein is CASSPGQPNEQYF. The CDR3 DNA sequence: TGTGCCAGCAGCCCGGGACAACCCAACGAGCAGTACTTC.